This T cell receptor (beta chain) was recorded in a study of STAT5B mutations in CD4+ large granular lymphocyte leukemia. Study as a whole: Among healthy donors, a particular HLA allele went with more CDR3 'QG' motifs.

General study points: Top patient clones used TRBV06 genes more often: 8/27 versus 2/35 in controls. Patient CD4-sorted repertoires stayed more clonal than healthy ones after leukemic-clone removal.

Method: immunoSEQ multiplex PCR; TCRdb's copy keeps in-frame clones and lacks some. The sample yields under 40,000 clones, roughly 84% seen once. As regards this clone: Its antigen is not identified.

Controls came from buffy coats of healthy blood donors. This CDR3 spans 15 amino acids. V was trimmed by 0 bases and J by 8 bases, leaving 17 bases between them. Germline loops: CDR1 SGHTS, CDR2 YDEGEE. V and J are TRBV5-8 and TRBJ1-2, with a weak D call TRBD1 (5 bases). This TCR came from a human donor in good health. Sequencing used CD4+ T cells from blood buffy coats. CDR3 region: CASSLAVGLMWGYTF. The CDR3 nucleotides are TGTGCCAGCAGCTTGGCGGTGGGACTAATGTGGGGCTACACCTTC.